The 4 T cell receptor beta chains listed next were all sequenced from one sample in a study of OX40 agonist ivuxolimab in advanced cancers. Libraries were prepared by immunoSEQ multiplex PCR; TCRdb keeps only in-frame clonotypes and omits some of them. The data show 20,000 or so clones, about 86% seen once. The starting material was CD4+ or CD8+ T cells sorted from blood, obtained in a trial of the OX40 agonist ivuxolimab. These receptors all come from an adult with an advanced solid tumor such as melanoma, head and neck, liver or kidney cancer.

On this clone: The junction shows a germline mismatch at one end, possibly a read error. The chain has TRBV28 and TRBJ1-2; weak D call: TRBD1 (6 bases). The germline V gene encodes CDR1 MDHEN and CDR2 SYDVKM. The CDR3 is 11 amino acids. CDR3: CASSLGTGMAF. The CDR3 nucleotides read TGTGCCAGCAGTTTAGGAACAGGGATGGCCTTC.

The J gene is TRBJ1-6, the V gene TRBV6-5, with D perhaps matching TRBD1 (6 bases). This CDR3 contains 16 residues. V was shortened by 0 bases and J by 4 bases, with 10 bases between the two germline ends. Germline CDR1 reads MNHEY; CDR2 reads SVGAGI. CDR3 loop: CASSYSTGAYNSPLHF. The CDR3 bases are TGTGCCAGCAGTTACTCGACGGGGGCGTATAATTCACCCCTCCACTTT.

The chain combines TRBV5-5 with TRBJ1-2, with a possible D match to TRBD1 (5 bases). CDR3 size: 15 residues. Germline V gene sequence: CDR1 SGHKS, CDR2 YYEKEE (reference sequence). The germline V and J ends were trimmed by 1 base and 0 bases, with 10 bases remaining between them. In DNA form, the CDR3 reads TGTGCCAGCAGCTTGTCCGGGGGGACTAACTATGGCTACACCTTC. Protein sequence: CASSLSGGTNYGYTF.

The chain couples TRBV30 to TRBJ1-4; no firm D call. From germline, CDR1 is GTSNPN and CDR2 SVGIG (reference sequence). Trimming removed 8 bases from V and 8 bases from J, with 12 bases in between. The CDR3 sequence is 11 residues long. CDR3 region: CAREHGEKLFF. CDR3 bases: TGTGCCCGGGAACATGGGGAAAAACTGTTTTTT.